This entry lists 11 T cell receptor beta chains sequenced from one sample in a study of graft-versus-host responses after intestinal transplantation. The protocol was immunoSEQ multiplex PCR, while the TCRdb copy is restricted to in-frame clones and leaves out a portion. The data show over 80,000 clones, 91% seen once. Their antigens are not known. The specimen comprised unstimulated CD4+ T cells sorted from spleen or lymph node cells, sampled before transplant. All receptors come from a human donor who was the organ donor for an intestinal transplant.

The chain recombines TRBV4-1 with TRBJ1-1; tentatively, D is TRBD1 (6 bases). The CDR3 sequence is 14 residues long. The V end was cut by 3 bases, the J end by 8 bases, with 16 bases between. Germline V gives CDR1 MGHRA, CDR2 YSYEKL. The CDR3 here is CASSHLQGSGEAFF. For the CDR3, the DNA is TGCGCCAGCAGCCACCTACAGGGTTCGGGCGAAGCTTTCTTT.

This chain joins TRBV29-1 and TRBJ1-3, with TRBD1 matching 8 bases. V was clipped by 4 bases and J by 4 bases; unmatched bases: 6. Germline V CDR1 and CDR2: SQVTM, ANQGSEA. The CDR3 covers 14 residues. DNA of the CDR3: TGCAGCGTTGGGACAGGGTCCAGCGGAAACACCATATATTTT. Amino acid sequence: CSVGTGSSGNTIYF.

The V gene is TRBV7-7, the J gene TRBJ2-7; 9 positions agree with TRBD1. The V gene end was trimmed by 5 bases and the J gene end by 2 bases; junction bases not matched to a gene: 4. CDR1 is SSHAT, CDR2 FNYEAQ, per germline (reference sequence). The CDR3 consists of 14 residues. CDR3 bases: TGTGCCAGCAGCCCACGGACAGGGGCCTACGAGCAGTACTTC. Protein: CASSPRTGAYEQYF. The whole variable domain, filled in from reference TRBV7-7 and TRBJ2-7, reads GAGVSQSPRYKVTKRGQDVTLRCDPISSHATLYWYQQALGQGPEFLTYFNYEAQPDKSGLPSDRFSAERPEGSISTLTIQRTEQRDSAMYRCASSPRTGAYEQYFGPGTRLTVT.

The V and J genes are TRBV19 and TRBJ2-3; tentatively, D is TRBD2 (6 bases). The germline gives CDR1 LNHDA, CDR2 SQIVND (reference sequence). Trimming stripped 3 bases from V and 6 bases from J, with 13 bases between. The CDR3 has 14 amino acids. CDR3 region: CASSIRQRGDTQYF. Written as DNA, the CDR3 is TGTGCCAGTAGTATTAGACAACGGGGGGATACGCAGTATTTT. Based on the CDR3 plus reference TRBV19 and TRBJ2-3, the full variable domain is DGGITQSPKYLFRKEGQNVTLSCEQNLNHDAMYWYRQDPGQGLRLIYYSQIVNDFQKGDIAEGYSVSREKKESFPLTVTSAQKNPTAFYLCASSIRQRGDTQYFGPGTRLTVL.

V is TRBV5-4 and J is TRBJ2-1; D uncertain. The germline V and J ends were trimmed by 4 bases and 5 bases, with 7 bases remaining between them. The CDR3 loop spans 12 amino acids. The germline gives CDR1 SGHNT, CDR2 YYREEE (reference sequence). Here the CDR3 reads CASSAPDNEQFF. The DNA of the CDR3 is TGTGCCAGCAGCGCCCCGGACAATGAGCAGTTCTTC.

This clone was observed a single time. V gene TRBV11-1 combines with J gene TRBJ2-7, with D possibly being TRBD2 (5 bases). The CDR3 contains 15 residues. Germline CDR1 is SGHAT and CDR2 is FQDESV (reference sequence). Trimming removed 1 base from V and 5 bases from J, with 15 bases in between. The CDR3 loop reads CASSLGTGIRNEQYF. In DNA form, the CDR3 reads TGTGCCAGCAGCTTAGGAACCGGGATTAGGAACGAGCAGTACTTC.

J is TRBJ2-7 and V is TRBV6-1, with D tentatively TRBD2 (6 bases). The CDR3 sequence is 16 residues long. The germline V gene encodes CDR1 MNHNS and CDR2 SASEGT. With 0 bases removed from V and 4 bases from J, the gap between germline ends came to 16 bases. The CDR3 sequence: CASSEAGRRGSYEQYF. The CDR3 DNA is TGTGCCAGCAGTGAAGCGGGAAGGAGGGGCTCGTACGAGCAGTACTTC.

The rearrangement uses TRBV4-2 and TRBJ2-1; 12 positions match TRBD2. The CDR3 is 15 residues long. The J segment lost 7 bases and the V segment lost 0 bases, leaving 1 base of the junction unmatched. From germline, CDR1 is LGHNA and CDR2 YNFKEQ. CDR3: CASSQEGLAGNEQFF. CDR3 sequence (DNA): TGTGCCAGCAGCCAAGAAGGACTAGCGGGGAATGAGCAGTTCTTC.

This chain connects TRBV5-1 to TRBJ2-3; 9 bases are a match to TRBD2. Unmatched junction bases numbered 4, after V lost 0 bases and J lost 2 bases. The CDR3 spans 16 residues. Germline V gene data show CDR1 as SGHRS and CDR2 as YFSETQ. CDR3 in amino acids: CASSLVAGANTDTQYF. CDR3 DNA: TGCGCCAGCAGCTTGGTAGCGGGGGCCAACACAGATACGCAGTATTTT.

This clone was seen only once. The rearrangement joins TRBV19 to TRBJ2-7; 7 nucleotides align to TRBD1. The CDR3 has 14 residues. V shed 3 bases, J shed 2 bases, and the junction held 4 bases outside the gene matches. Germline CDR1 is LNHDA and CDR2 is SQIVND (reference sequence). In nucleotides, the CDR3 is TGTGCCAGTAGTATGTCGGGACAGACCTACGAGCAGTACTTC. The encoded protein is CASSMSGQTYEQYF.

This chain connects TRBV10-3 to TRBJ1-4; the D gene is possibly TRBD1 (6 bases). Trimming cost V 3 bases and J 8 bases, with 7 bases left between them. This CDR3 region has 12 residues. Germline CDR1 is ENHRY and CDR2 is SYGVKD. CDR3 in DNA: TGTGCCATCAGTGAAGGGGGAGAAAAACTGTTTTTT. Translating gives CAISEGGEKLFF.